What follows describes a single T cell receptor beta chain. This clone's antigen is unknown. The sample holds no much larger clone one base away, and base qualities are not on file. The sample comes from a study of T cell changes during pregnancy in multiple sclerosis (dated by TCRdb to about 2019). For the study in its entirety: The study looked at changes in the T cell repertoire across pregnancy in women with multiple sclerosis.

The library was obtained by the immunoSEQ multiplex PCR assay. What TCRdb holds here is the immuneACCESS table cut down to in-frame rearrangements. Part of the clones is not present; checked against another copy, under half of the missing clones reflect an unresolved V gene, and the others are unexplained. The sample table lists 60,000 or so clones, more than 75% of them with a count of one. The ten largest clones capture roughly 5% of the sample. The germline V gene specifies SGHVS as CDR1 and FQNEAQ as CDR2. Inclusive of the bounding cysteine and phenylalanine, the CDR3 is 14 residues long. Just CDR3 DNA is preserved here, 42 bases in frame from base 1. V sheds 0 bases and J sheds 3 bases, leaving 7 bases between their ends.

The sequence links TRBV7-8 to TRBJ2-3, with the D gene not clear enough to name. The sequenced material came from peripheral blood from another person, used as feeder cells. The sequence derives from a human donor whose cells served as feeder cells for cultures in a pregnancy study. The nucleotide sequence reads as follows: TGTGCCAGCAGCTTAGCCCTGGGGACAGATACGCAGTATTTT. This is translated as CASSLALGTDTQYF.